This TCR beta chain was recovered during a study of vaccination and CD4 T cells after COVID-19. On the study more broadly: Between diagnosis and the drawing of post-COVID samples lay a median approximately 94 days (range 35 to 161).

Oncomine TCR Beta short-read sequencing was applied to DNA from cultured CD4+ T cells. TCRdb re-analysed the PCR reads in MiXCR, keeping a single row per CDR3 protein. In the table there are about 7,600 distinct CDR3 sequences, approximately 49% of which are singletons. As to this clonotype: What it recognizes is unknown. At one end the junction does not follow the germline gene, possibly because of a read error.

This CDR3 is built from 15 residues. Germline V gives CDR1 LNHNV, CDR2 YYDKDF (reference sequence). Noted treatment: approximately 9-day PBMC culture with coronavirus spike peptide pools or control peptides (ViraFEST assay). Collection of the unexposed donor's CD4+ T cells took place before the COVID-19 pandemic (2011-2018). This clonotype originated in a human donor in good health. Sequenced sample: CD4+ T cells from blood, cultured in vitro. V is TRBV15 and J is TRBJ2-5; tentative D call: TRBD1 (5 bases). The CDR3 DNA reads as TGTGCCACCAGCACCCTAGACAGATTCCAAGAGGCCCAGTACTTC. It codes for CATSTLDRFQEAQYF.